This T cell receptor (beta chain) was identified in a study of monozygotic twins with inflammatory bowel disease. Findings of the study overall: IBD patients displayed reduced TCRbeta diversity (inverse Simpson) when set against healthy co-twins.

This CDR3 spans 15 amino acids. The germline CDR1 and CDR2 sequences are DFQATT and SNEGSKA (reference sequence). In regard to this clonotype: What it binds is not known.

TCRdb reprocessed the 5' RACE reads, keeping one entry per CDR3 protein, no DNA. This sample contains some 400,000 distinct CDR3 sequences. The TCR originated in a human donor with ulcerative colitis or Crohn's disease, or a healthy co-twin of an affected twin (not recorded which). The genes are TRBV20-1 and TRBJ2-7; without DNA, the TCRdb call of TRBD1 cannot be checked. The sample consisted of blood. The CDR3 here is CSARDGGTGGYEQYF.